The 3 T cell receptor beta chains below come from one sample, sequenced in a study of shared clonotypes between healthy human individuals. Positively selected for CCR7, the CD45RO-negative cells used as naive CD8 cells excluded terminally differentiated effector memory CD45RA+ cells. Method: immunoSEQ multiplex PCR; TCRdb's copy keeps in-frame clones and lacks some. The sample records about 600,000 clones, about 95% being singletons. Sequenced sample: naive CD8+ T cells sorted from blood. Source of these receptors: a woman in her twenties or thirties in good health.

Turning to this clone: Compared with germline, one end of the junction differs, possibly owing to a read error. V usage is TRBV30 and J usage is TRBJ2-7; D is possibly TRBD2 (5 bases). This CDR3 spans 11 amino acids. Germline V gene data show CDR1 as GTSNPN and CDR2 as SVGIG (reference sequence). The CDR3 DNA reads as TGTGCCTGGAGTGTCTCGGAGGCTGTAGACTTC. This translates into CAWSVSEAVDF.

In its sample, this clone was seen once. The V gene is TRBV14, the J gene TRBJ1-4; D remains unclear. Deletions cut 0 bases from V and 10 bases from J, with 6 bases between. Germline CDR1 reads SGHDN; CDR2 reads FVKESK. The CDR3 extends over 12 amino acids. The CDR3 nucleotides read TGTGCCAGCAGCCAAGATTTTGTAAAACTGTTTTTT. Protein product: CASSQDFVKLFF.

With regard to this clone: The junction differs from germline at one of its ends, possibly a read error. The V call is TRBV27, the J call TRBJ2-1; the match to TRBD1 covers 8 bases. The length of the CDR3 is 14 residues. From germline, CDR1 is MNHEY and CDR2 SMNVEV (reference sequence). The CDR3 nucleotides read TGTGCCAGCAGCGACAGGGGATCCTACAATAAGCAGTTCTTC. The encoded protein is CASSDRGSYNKQFF.